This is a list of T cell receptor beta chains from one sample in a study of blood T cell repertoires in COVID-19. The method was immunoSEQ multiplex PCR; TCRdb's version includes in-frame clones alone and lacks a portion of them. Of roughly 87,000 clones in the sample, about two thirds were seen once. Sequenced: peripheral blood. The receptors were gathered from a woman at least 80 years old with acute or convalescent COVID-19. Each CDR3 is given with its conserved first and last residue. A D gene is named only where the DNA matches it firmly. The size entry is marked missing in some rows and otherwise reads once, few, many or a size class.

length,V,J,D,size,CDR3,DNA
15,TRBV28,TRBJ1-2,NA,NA,CASSPRTDYMGGYTF,TGTGCCAGCAGTCCCCGGACTGATTATATGGGTGGCTACACCTTC
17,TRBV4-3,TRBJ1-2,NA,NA,CASSRGLSAPHSNGYTF,TGCGCCAGCAGCCGAGGGTTGTCCGCGCCCCACTCCAATGGCTACACCTTC
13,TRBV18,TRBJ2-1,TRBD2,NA,CASSRGREGEQFF,TGTGCCAGCTCACGGGGCAGGGAGGGTGAGCAGTTCTTC
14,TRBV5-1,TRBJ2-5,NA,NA,CASSPATNGETQYF,TGCGCCAGCAGCCCGGCGACCAACGGGGAGACCCAGTACTTC
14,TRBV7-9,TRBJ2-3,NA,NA,CASSSPTGGDTQYF,TGTGCCAGCAGCTCCCCTACGGGTGGAGATACGCAGTATTTT
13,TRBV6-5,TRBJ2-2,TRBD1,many,CASGQAETGELFF,TGTGCCAGCGGACAGGCCGAGACCGGGGAGCTGTTTTTT
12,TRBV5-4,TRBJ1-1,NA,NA,CASSRPGAEAFF,TGTGCCAGCAGCCGCCCCGGGGCTGAAGCTTTCTTT
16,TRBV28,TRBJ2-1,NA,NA,CASTTTGGEAYNEQFF,TGTGCCAGCACCACAACGGGCGGGGAGGCCTACAATGAGCAGTTCTTC
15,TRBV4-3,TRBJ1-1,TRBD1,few,CASSQDGRGDTEAFF,TGCGCCAGCAGCCAAGATGGCAGGGGGGACACTGAAGCTTTCTTT
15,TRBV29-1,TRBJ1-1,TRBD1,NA,CSVGGGDRAYTEAFF,TGCAGCGTTGGAGGTGGGGACAGGGCTTACACTGAAGCTTTCTTT
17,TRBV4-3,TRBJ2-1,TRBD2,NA,CASSQELSGGVYNEQFF,TGCGCCAGCAGCCAAGAATTAAGCGGGGGGGTCTACAATGAGCAGTTCTTC
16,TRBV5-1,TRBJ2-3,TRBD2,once,CASSLGTSGRSDTQYF,TGCGCCAGCAGCTTGGGCACTAGCGGTAGGAGTGATACGCAGTATTTT
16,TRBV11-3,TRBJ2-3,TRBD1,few,CASSISTGGATDTQYF,TGTGCCAGCAGCATCTCGACAGGGGGCGCGACAGATACGCAGTATTTT
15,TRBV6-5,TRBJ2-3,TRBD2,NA,CASSYAGGGQDTQYF,TGTGCCAGCAGTTACGCGGGCGGGGGGCAAGATACGCAGTATTTT
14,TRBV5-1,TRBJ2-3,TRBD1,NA,CASSSWTGSDTQYF,TGCGCCAGCAGCTCATGGACAGGGTCGGATACGCAGTATTTT
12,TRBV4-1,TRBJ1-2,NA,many,CASSSRVRGYTF,TGCGCCAGCAGTAGCCGGGTGCGGGGCTACACCTTC
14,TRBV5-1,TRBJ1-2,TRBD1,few,CASSGGTGAYGYTF,TGCGCCAGCAGCGGCGGGACAGGGGCTTATGGCTACACCTTC
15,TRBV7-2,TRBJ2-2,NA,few,CASSIGEQGPGELFF,TGTGCCAGCAGCATCGGAGAGCAGGGTCCCGGGGAGCTGTTTTTT
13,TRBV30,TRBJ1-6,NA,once,CAWSVQGRSPLHF,TGTGCCTGGAGTGTACAGGGCCGGTCACCCCTCCACTTT
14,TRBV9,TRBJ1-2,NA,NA,CASSPPGGRYGYTF,TGTGCCAGCAGCCCCCCGGGGGGGAGGTATGGCTACACCTTC
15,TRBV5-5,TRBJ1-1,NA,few,CASSPDVWGDTEAFF,TGTGCCAGCAGCCCGGACGTTTGGGGGGACACTGAAGCTTTCTTT
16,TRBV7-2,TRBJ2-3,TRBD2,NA,CASSPRTSGGTDTQYF,TGTGCCAGCAGCCCTCGGACTAGCGGGGGGACAGATACGCAGTATTTT
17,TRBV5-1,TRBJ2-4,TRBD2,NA,CASSWVAGGTTKNIQYF,TGCGCCAGCAGCTGGGTGGCGGGGGGCACCACCAAAAACATTCAGTACTTC
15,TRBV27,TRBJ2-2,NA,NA,CASSLSGTVLGELFF,TGTGCCAGCAGTTTGAGTGGAACAGTCCTCGGGGAGCTGTTTTTT
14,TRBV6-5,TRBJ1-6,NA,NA,CASSLTGYNSPLHF,TGTGCCAGCAGCTTGACAGGATATAATTCACCCCTCCACTTT
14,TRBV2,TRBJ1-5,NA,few,CASTKRGGNQPQHF,TGTGCCAGCACCAAACGGGGTGGGAATCAGCCCCAGCATTTT
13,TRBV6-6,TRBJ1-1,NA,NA,CASTISPNTEAFF,TGTGCCAGCACTATAAGTCCAAACACTGAAGCTTTCTTT